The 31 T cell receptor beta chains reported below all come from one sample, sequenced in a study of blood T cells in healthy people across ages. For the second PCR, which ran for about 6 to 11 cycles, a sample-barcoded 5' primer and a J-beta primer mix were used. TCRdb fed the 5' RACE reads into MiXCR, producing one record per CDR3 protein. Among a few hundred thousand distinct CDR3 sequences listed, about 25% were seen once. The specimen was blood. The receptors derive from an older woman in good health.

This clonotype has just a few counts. The CDR3 spells CSARDPMTRGQGGEQFF. The CDR3, as DNA: TGCAGTGCTAGAGACCCCATGACTAGAGGCCAAGGTGGTGAGCAGTTCTTC. The chain joins TRBV20-1 to TRBJ2-7, with D possibly matching TRBD2 (6 bases). The J call may not be correct, given that the DNA end is closer to TRBJ2-1. Germline CDR1 is DFQATT and CDR2 is SNEGSKA (reference sequence). CDR3 size: 17 residues.

This chain's CDR3 is CASSWGRDDQFF. CDR3 nucleotides: TGTGCCAGCAGCTGGGGCCGGGACGATCAGTTCTTC. This chain uses TRBV7-9 with TRBJ2-1, with D perhaps being TRBD1 or TRBD2 (5 bases each). The CDR3 sequence is 12 residues long. Trimming pared 4 bases from V and 13 bases from J, leaving 14 bases between. Germline assignment: CDR1 SEHNR and CDR2 FQNEAQ (reference sequence).

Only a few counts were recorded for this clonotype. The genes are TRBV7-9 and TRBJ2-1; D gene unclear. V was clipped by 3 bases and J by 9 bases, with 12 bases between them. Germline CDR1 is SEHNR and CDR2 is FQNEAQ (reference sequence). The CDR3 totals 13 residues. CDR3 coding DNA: TGTGCCAGCAGCTTGATGTCCCTCAGTGAGCAGTTCTTC. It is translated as CASSLMSLSEQFF. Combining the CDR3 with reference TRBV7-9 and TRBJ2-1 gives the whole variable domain DTGVSQNPRHKITKRGQNVTFRCDPISEHNRLYWYRQTLGQGPEFLTYFQNEAQLEKSRLLSDRFSAERPKGSFSTLEIQRTEQGDSAMYLCASSLMSLSEQFFGPGTRLTVL.

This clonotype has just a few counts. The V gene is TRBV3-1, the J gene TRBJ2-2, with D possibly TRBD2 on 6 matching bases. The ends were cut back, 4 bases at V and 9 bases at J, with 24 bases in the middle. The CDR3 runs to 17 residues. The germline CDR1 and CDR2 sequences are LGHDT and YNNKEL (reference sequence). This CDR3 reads CASSLRTIGGFTWELFF. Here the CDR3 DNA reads TGTGCCAGCAGCCTTCGGACAATCGGGGGATTCACATGGGAGCTGTTTTTT.

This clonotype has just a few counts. CDR3 protein: CASSIRDGVTEAFF. CDR3 nucleotides: TGTGCCAGTAGTATAAGGGACGGGGTCACTGAAGCTTTCTTT. The chain has TRBV19 and TRBJ1-1; D possibly corresponds to TRBD1 (5 bases). Germline V CDR1 and CDR2: LNHDA, SQIVND (reference sequence). V was shortened by 2 bases and J by 4 bases, with 11 bases between the two germline ends. CDR3 length: 14 residues.

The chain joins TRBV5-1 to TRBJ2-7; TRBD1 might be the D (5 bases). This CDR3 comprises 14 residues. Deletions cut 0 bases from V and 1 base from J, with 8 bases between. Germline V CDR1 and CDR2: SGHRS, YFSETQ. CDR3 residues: CASSLEQASYEQYF. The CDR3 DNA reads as TGCGCCAGCAGCTTGGAACAGGCATCCTACGAGCAGTACTTC.

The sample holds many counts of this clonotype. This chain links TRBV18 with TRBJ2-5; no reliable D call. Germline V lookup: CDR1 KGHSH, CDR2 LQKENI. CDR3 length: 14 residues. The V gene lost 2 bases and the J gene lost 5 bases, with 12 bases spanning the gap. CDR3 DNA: TGTGCCAGCTCACCAGCAGGAGTCAGGGAGACCCAGTACTTC. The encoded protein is CASSPAGVRETQYF.

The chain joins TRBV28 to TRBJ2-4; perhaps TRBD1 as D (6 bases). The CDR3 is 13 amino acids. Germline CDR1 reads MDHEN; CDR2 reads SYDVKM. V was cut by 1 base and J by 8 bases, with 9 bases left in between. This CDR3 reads CASSLLAGDIQYF. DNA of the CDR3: TGTGCCAGCAGTTTATTGGCAGGGGACATTCAGTACTTC.

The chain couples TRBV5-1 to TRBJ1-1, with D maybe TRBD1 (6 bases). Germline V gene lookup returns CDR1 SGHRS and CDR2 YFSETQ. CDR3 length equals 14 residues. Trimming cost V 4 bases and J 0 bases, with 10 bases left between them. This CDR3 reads CASSRQAMNTEAFF. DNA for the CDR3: TGCGCCAGCAGCCGACAGGCCATGAACACTGAAGCTTTCTTT.

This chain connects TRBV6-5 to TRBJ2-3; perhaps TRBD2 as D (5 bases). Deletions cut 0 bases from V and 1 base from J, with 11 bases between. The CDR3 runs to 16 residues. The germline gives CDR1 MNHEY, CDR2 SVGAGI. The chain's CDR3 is CASSYSPGIGTDTQYF. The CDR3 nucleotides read TGTGCCAGCAGTTACTCGCCGGGGATTGGCACAGATACGCAGTATTTT.

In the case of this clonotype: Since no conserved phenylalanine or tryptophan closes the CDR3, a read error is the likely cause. CDR3 bases: TGCAGCGTTGATTTCGTACGGGCAGCTAACACTGAAGCTTTCCTT. Encoded protein: CSVDFVRAANTEAFL. The chain links TRBV29-1 to TRBJ1-1; D unclear. The CDR3 covers 15 residues. V was trimmed by 3 bases and J by 2 bases, leaving 16 bases between them. Germline assignment: CDR1 SQVTM and CDR2 ANQGSEA.

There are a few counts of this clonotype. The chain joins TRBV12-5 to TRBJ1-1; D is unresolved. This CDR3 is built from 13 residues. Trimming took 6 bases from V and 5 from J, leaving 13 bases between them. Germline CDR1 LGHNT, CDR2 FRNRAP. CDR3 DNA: TGTGCTAGTGGCCTCTTCGCGGGGACTGAAGCTTTCTTT. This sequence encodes CASGLFAGTEAFF.

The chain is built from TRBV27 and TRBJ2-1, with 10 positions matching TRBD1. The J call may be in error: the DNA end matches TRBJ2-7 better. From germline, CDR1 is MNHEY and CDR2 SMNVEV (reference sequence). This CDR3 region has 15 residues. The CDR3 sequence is CASSGPGQGRGEQYF. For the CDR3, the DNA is TGTGCCAGCAGTGGTCCGGGACAGGGGCGCGGTGAGCAGTACTTC.

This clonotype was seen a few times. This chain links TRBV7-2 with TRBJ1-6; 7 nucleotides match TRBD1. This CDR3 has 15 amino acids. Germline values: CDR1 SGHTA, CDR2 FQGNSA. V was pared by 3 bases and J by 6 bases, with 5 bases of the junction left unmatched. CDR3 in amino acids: CASSLWGQSNSPLHF. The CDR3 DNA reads TGTGCCAGCAGCTTGTGGGGACAGAGTAATTCACCCCTCCACTTT.

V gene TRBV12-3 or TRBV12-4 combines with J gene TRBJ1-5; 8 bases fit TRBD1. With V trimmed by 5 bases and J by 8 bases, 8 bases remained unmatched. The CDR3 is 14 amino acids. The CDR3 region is CASSTAGGLEPQHF. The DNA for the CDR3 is TGTGCCAGCAGTACCGCAGGGGGCTTGGAGCCCCAGCATTTT.

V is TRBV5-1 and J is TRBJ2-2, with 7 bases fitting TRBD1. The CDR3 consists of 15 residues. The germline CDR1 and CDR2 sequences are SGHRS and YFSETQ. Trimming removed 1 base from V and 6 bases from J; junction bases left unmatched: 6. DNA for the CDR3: TGCGCCAGCAGCTTGCACGACAGGGATGCCGGGGAGCTGTTTTTT. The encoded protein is CASSLHDRDAGELFF. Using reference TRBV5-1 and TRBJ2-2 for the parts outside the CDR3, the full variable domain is KAGVTQTPRYLIKTRGQQVTLSCSPISGHRSVSWYQQTPGQGLQFLFEYFSETQRNKGNFPGRFSGRQFSNSRSEMNVSTLELGDSALYLCASSLHDRDAGELFFGEGSRLTVL.

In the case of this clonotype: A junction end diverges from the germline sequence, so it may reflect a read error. The CDR3 DNA sequence: TGTGCCGGCAGCCGCCGGGCCTCGGAGGGAGAAAAACTGTTTTTT. Protein sequence: CAGSRRASEGEKLFF. The chain is built from TRBV7-2 and TRBJ1-4; no reliable D call. The germline gives CDR1 SGHTA, CDR2 FQGNSA. CDR3 length equals 15 residues.

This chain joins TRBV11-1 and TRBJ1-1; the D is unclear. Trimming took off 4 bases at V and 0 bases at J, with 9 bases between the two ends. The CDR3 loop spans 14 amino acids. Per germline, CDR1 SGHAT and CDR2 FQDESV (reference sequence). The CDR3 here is CASSSSLLNTEAFF. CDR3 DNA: TGTGCCAGCAGCTCCTCCCTTCTGAACACTGAAGCTTTCTTT.

The CDR3 loop reads CASSSSGMTYEQYF. CDR3 in DNA: TGCGCCAGCAGCTCAAGCGGCATGACCTACGAGCAGTACTTC. The chain uses TRBV5-1 and TRBJ2-7, with a tentative D call TRBD2 (5 bases). CDR1 is SGHRS and CDR2 is YFSETQ in the germline V gene. Trimming removed 3 bases at V and 2 bases at J, with 12 bases between. The CDR3 is 14 amino acids.

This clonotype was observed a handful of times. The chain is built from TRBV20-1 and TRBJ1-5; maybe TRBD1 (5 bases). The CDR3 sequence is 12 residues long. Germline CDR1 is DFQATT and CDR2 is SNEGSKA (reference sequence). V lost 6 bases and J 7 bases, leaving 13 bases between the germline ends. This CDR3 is CSAVVRGQPQHF. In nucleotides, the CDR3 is TGCAGTGCCGTCGTTCGGGGCCAGCCCCAGCATTTT.

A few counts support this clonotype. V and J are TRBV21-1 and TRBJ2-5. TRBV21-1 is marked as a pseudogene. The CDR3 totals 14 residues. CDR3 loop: CASSKGRHLETQYF. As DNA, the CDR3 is TGTGCCAGCAGCAAAGGGAGACACCTAGAGACCCAGTACTTC.

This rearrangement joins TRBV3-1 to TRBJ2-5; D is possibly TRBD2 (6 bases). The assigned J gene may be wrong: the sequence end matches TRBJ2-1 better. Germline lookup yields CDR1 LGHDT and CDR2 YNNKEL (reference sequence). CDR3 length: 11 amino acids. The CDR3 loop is CASSQEGGQFF. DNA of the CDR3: TGTGCCAGCAGCCAAGAGGGGGGGCAGTTCTTC.

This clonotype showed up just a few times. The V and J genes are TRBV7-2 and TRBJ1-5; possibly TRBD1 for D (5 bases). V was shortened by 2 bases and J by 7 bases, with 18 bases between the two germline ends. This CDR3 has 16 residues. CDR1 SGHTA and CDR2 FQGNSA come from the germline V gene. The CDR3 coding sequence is TGTGCCAGCAGCTTAACCGGAGGCAGGGTGAGACAGCCCCAGCATTTT. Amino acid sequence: CASSLTGGRVRQPQHF.

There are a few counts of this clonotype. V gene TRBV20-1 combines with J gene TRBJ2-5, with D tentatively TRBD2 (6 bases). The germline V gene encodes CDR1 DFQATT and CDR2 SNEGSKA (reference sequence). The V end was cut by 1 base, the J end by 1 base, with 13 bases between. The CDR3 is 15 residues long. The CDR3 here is CSARVLGGAQETQYF. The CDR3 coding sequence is TGCAGTGCTAGAGTTCTTGGCGGGGCCCAAGAGACCCAGTACTTC.

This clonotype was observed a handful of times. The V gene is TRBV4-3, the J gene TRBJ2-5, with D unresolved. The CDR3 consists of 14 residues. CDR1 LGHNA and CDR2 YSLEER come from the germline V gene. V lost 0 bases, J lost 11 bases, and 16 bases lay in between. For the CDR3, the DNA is TGCGCCAGCAGCCAAGATCACCACCCTAGAGAGCAGTACTTC. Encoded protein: CASSQDHHPREQYF.

The CDR3 DNA sequence: TGTGCCAGCAGTTTGGGGGGGGCAGTTCGCCCCGCGCAGCCCCAGCATTTT. It specifies CASSLGGAVRPAQPQHF. The chain uses TRBV12-3 or TRBV12-4 and TRBJ1-5; TRBD1 might be the D (6 bases). The CDR3 totals 17 residues. The V and J ends lost 3 bases and 7 bases respectively, with 22 bases between them.

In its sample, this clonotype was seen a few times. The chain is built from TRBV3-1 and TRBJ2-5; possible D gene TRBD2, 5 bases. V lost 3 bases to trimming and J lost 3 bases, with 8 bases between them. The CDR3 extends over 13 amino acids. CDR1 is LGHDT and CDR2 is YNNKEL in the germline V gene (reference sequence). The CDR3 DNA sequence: TGTGCCAGCAGCCAGTTCGGGGAAGAGACCCAGTACTTC. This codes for CASSQFGEETQYF.

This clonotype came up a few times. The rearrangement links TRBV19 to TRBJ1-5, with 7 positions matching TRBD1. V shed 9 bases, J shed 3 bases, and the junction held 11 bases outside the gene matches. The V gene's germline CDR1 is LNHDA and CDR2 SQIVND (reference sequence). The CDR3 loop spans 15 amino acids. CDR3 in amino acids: CASGDSTFINQPQHF. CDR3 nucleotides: TGTGCCAGCGGGGACAGCACATTTATCAATCAGCCCCAGCATTTT.

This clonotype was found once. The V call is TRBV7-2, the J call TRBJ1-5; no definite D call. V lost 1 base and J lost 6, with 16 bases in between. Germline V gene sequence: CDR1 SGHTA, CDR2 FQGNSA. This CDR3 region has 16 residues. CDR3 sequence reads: CASSLDGGPIGQPQHF. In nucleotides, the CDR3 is TGTGCCAGCAGCTTAGATGGCGGACCGATAGGTCAGCCCCAGCATTTT.

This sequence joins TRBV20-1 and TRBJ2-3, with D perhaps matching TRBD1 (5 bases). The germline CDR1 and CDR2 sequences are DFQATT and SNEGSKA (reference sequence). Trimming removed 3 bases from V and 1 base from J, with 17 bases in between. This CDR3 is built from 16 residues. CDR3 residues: CSASQGRSWGTDTQYF. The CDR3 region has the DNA TGCAGTGCTAGCCAGGGCCGGAGTTGGGGCACAGATACGCAGTATTTT.

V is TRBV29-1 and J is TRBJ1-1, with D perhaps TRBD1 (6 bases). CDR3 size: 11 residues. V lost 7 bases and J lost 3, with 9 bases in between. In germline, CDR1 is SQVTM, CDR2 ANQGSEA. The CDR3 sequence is CSGRGHTEAFF. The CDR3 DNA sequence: TGCAGCGGCAGGGGACACACTGAAGCTTTCTTT.